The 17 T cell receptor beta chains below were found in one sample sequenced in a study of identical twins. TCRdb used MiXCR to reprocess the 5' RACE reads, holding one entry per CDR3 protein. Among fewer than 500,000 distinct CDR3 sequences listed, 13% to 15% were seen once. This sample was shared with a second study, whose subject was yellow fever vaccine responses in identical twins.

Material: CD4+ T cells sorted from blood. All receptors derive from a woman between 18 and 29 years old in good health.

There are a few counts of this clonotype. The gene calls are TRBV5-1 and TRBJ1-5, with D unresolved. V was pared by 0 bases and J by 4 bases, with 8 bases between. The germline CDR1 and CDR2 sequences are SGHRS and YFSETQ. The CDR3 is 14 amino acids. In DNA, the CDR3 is TGCGCCAGCAGCTTGGGAACTACAAATCAGCCCCAGCATTTT. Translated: CASSLGTTNQPQHF.

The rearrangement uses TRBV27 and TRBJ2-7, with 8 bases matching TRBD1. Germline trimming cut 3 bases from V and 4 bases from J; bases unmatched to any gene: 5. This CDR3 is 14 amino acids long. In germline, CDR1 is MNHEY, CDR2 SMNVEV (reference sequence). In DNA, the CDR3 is TGTGCCAGCAGTTTTCGGAGACAGGGGTACGAGCAGTACTTC. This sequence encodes CASSFRRQGYEQYF.

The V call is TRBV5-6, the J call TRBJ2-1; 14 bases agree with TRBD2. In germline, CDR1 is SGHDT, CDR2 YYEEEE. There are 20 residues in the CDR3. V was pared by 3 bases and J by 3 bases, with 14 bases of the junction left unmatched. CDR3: CASSWRRGTSGRHGYNEQFF. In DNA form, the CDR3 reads TGTGCCAGCAGCTGGAGACGAGGGACTAGCGGGAGACATGGCTACAATGAGCAGTTCTTC.

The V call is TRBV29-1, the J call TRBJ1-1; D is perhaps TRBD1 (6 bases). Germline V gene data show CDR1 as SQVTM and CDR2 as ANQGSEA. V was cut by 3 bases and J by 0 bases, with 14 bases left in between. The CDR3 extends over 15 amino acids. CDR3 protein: CSVEARGQLNTEAFF. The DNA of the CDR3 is TGCAGCGTTGAGGCCCGAGGACAGTTGAACACTGAAGCTTTCTTT.

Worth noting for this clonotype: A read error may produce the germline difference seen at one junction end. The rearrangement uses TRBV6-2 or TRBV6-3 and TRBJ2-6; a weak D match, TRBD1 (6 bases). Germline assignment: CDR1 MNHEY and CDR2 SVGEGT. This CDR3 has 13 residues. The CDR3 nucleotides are TGTGCCAGCGGTTACAGGGTTACCAACGTCCTGACTTTC. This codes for CASGYRVTNVLTF.

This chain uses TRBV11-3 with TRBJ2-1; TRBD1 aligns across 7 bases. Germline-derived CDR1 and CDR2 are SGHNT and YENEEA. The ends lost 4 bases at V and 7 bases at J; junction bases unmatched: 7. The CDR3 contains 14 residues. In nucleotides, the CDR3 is TGTGCCAGCAGCTCGTTGACAGGGACAAATGAGCAGTTCTTC. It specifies CASSSLTGTNEQFF.

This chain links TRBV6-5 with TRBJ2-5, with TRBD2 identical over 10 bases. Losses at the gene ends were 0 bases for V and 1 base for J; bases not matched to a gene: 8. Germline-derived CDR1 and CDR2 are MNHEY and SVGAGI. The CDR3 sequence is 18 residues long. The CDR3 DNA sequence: TGTGCCAGCAGTTACTCCGGATTAGCGGGGGGCCTCCAAGAGACCCAGTACTTC. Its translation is CASSYSGLAGGLQETQYF.

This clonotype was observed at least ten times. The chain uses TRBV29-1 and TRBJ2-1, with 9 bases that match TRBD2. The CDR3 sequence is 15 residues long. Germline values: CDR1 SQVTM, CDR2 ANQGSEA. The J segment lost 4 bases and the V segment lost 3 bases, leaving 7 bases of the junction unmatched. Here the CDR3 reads CSVDGAGGLYNEQFF. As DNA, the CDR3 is TGCAGCGTTGACGGAGCGGGAGGACTGTACAATGAGCAGTTCTTC.

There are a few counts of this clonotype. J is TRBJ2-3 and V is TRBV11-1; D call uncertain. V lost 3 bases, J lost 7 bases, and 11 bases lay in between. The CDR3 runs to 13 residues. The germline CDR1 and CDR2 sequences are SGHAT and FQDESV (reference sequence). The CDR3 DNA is TGTGCCAGCAGCTTGGAACCTCGGAATACGCAGTATTTT. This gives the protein CASSLEPRNTQYF.

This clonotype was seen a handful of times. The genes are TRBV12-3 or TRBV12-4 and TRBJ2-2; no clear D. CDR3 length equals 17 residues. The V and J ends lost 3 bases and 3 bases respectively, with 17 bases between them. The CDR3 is CASSFAARHLYTGELFF. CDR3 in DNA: TGTGCCAGCAGTTTTGCGGCCAGACATTTATACACCGGGGAGCTGTTTTTT.

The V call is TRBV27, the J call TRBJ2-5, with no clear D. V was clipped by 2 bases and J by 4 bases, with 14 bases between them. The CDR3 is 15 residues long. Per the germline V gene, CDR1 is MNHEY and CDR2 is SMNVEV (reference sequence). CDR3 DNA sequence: TGTGCCAGCAGTTTAAGGGATGGACGACGAGAGACCCAGTACTTC. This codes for CASSLRDGRRETQYF.

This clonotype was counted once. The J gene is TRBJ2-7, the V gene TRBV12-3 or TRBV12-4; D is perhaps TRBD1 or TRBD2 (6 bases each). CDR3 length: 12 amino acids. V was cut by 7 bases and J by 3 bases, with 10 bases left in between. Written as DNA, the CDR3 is TGTGCCAGCACGGGGGCGAACTACGAGCAGTACTTC. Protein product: CASTGANYEQYF.

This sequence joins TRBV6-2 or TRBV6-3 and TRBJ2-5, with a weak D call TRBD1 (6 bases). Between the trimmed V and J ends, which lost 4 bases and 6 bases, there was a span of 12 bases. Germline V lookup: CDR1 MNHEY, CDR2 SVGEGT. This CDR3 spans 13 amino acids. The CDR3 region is CASSSQGRQTQYF. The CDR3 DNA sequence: TGTGCCAGCAGTTCTCAGGGGCGGCAGACCCAGTACTTC.

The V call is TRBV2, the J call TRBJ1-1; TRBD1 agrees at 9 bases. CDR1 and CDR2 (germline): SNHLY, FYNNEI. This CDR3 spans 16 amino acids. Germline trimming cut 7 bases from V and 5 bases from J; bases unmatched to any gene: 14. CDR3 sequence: CASNGQGTPTGTEAFF. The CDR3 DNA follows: TGTGCCAGCAATGGACAGGGGACACCAACGGGGACTGAAGCTTTCTTT.

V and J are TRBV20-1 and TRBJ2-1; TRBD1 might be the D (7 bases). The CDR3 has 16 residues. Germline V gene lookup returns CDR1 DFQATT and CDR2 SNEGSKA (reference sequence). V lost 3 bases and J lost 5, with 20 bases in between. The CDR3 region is CSARYSGRGGHNEQFF. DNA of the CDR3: TGCAGTGCTAGGTACAGCGGGCGAGGGGGCCACAATGAGCAGTTCTTC.

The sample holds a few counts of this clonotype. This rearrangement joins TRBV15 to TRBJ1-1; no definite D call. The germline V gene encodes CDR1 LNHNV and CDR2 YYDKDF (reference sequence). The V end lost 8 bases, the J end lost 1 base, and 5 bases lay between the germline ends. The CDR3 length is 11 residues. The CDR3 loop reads CATGKNTEAFF. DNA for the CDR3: TGTGCCACCGGAAAGAACACTGAAGCTTTCTTT.

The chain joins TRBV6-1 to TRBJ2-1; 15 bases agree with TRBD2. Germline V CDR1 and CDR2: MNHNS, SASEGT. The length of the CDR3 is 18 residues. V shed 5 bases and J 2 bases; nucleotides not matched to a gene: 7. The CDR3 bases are TGTGCCAGCAGTCCACGGACTAGCGGGAGGGGGGCCTACAATGAGCAGTTCTTC. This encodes CASSPRTSGRGAYNEQFF.